The rows below give T cell receptor beta chains drawn from one sample of a study of siplizumab effects on memory and regulatory T cells. Clones were sequenced by immunoSEQ multiplex PCR, and TCRdb holds only the in-frame ones, with some missing. The sample holds 9,000 to 13,000 clones, 43% seen once. Their antigens are not known. The sample consisted of CFSE-low (dividing) CD8+ T cells sorted from an allogeneic mixed lymphocyte reaction. These receptors came from a human donor in good health; the cells came from an allogeneic mixed lymphocyte reaction. CDR3s include the opening cysteine and the closing phenylalanine or tryptophan. D genes are given only for firm matches. Some rows mark clone size as missing; the rest say once, few, many or name a class of expanded clone.

CDR3nt | CDR3aa | j_gene | v_gene | abundance | d_gene
TGTGCCAGCAGCCCCGCCCCCGGAGATACGCAGTATTTT | CASSPAPGDTQYF | TRBJ2-3 | TRBV11-2 | NA | NA
TGTGCCAGCAGCTTAGCGGCGGGGGTAGATGAAAAACTGTTTTTT | CASSLAAGVDEKLFF | TRBJ1-4 | TRBV7-9 | medium-sized | NA
TGTGCCAGCAGCCGACAGGGACGCTACGAGCAGTACTTC | CASSRQGRYEQYF | TRBJ2-7 | TRBV11-2 | medium-sized | TRBD1
TGTGCCAGCAGCTCCGGGACGCGAGGCTACACCTTC | CASSSGTRGYTF | TRBJ1-2 | TRBV7-6 | NA | NA
TGTGCCAGCAGCCCAGAGGGTTTCGTCTACAATGAGCAGTTCTTC | CASSPEGFVYNEQFF | TRBJ2-1 | TRBV11-3 | NA | NA
TGTGCCAGCAGCGCCGGGATTATGAACACTGAAGCTTTCTTT | CASSAGIMNTEAFF | TRBJ1-1 | TRBV5-6 | few | NA
TGTGCCAGCAGCGTAGGGACAGGGCCTTCCTACGAGCAGTACTTC | CASSVGTGPSYEQYF | TRBJ2-7 | TRBV9 | few | TRBD1
TGTGCCAGCAGCCGGGACAGCTCACCCCTCCACTTT | CASSRDSSPLHF | TRBJ1-6 | TRBV13 | medium-sized | TRBD1
TGTGCCAGCTCGCCAGGCAGGGTAGTCTACGAGCAGTACTTC | CASSPGRVVYEQYF | TRBJ2-7 | TRBV28 | many | NA
TGTGCCAGCAGTTACACAGATAGGGGGGGTTCCGAGCAGTACTTC | CASSYTDRGGSEQYF | TRBJ2-7 | TRBV6-6 | NA | NA
TGTGCCAGTAGCCCGGGGGTCTACAATGAGCAGTTCTTC | CASSPGVYNEQFF | TRBJ2-1 | TRBV19 | NA | NA
TGTGCCAGCAGCCCGAAGACTAGCGGGGGCACCTACGAGCAGTACTTC | CASSPKTSGGTYEQYF | TRBJ2-7 | TRBV7-6 | NA | TRBD2
TGTGCCAGCAGTTACGGACTTGCCTACGAGCAGTACTTC | CASSYGLAYEQYF | TRBJ2-7 | TRBV6-5 | medium-sized | NA
TGTGCCAGCTCACCGTCTCTAGCGGGGGGGCTCTACAATGAGCAGTTCTTC | CASSPSLAGGLYNEQFF | TRBJ2-1 | TRBV18 | NA | TRBD2
TGTGCCAGCAGTCACATATCGAGCGAGCAGTACTTC | CASSHISSEQYF | TRBJ2-7 | TRBV7-2 | few | NA
TGTGCCAGCAGCGGCCAGGTGGACAGCTGGGAGACCCAGTACTTC | CASSGQVDSWETQYF | TRBJ2-5 | TRBV4-2 | NA | NA
TGTGCCAGCAGCGTATTAGAGGGGCGCGGAGAGACCCAGTACTTC | CASSVLEGRGETQYF | TRBJ2-5 | TRBV9 | medium-sized | NA
TGCGCCAGCAGCTTGGACGCATCAGGGACGATCAAAGAGACCCAGTACTTC | CASSLDASGTIKETQYF | TRBJ2-5 | TRBV5-1 | NA | NA
TGTGCCTGGAGTGAAAGTGACTTTGAAGCTTTCTTT | CAWSESDFEAFF | TRBJ1-1 | TRBV30 | NA | NA
TGCGCCAGCAGCTTCGAAGGGGAGGCGCAGTATTTT | CASSFEGEAQYF | TRBJ2-3 | TRBV5-1 | few | NA
TGTGCCAGCAGTTACTCGAAGGGCTTGAACACTGAAGCTTTCTTT | CASSYSKGLNTEAFF | TRBJ1-1 | TRBV6-6 | NA | NA
TGTGCCAGCAGCTTAGGGACAGGGGGGCCAGTTACGCAGTATTTT | CASSLGTGGPVTQYF | TRBJ2-3 | TRBV13 | NA | TRBD1
TGTGCCAGCAGCTTAATGGCGGGGGGGCCTTTCGAGACCCAGTACTTC | CASSLMAGGPFETQYF | TRBJ2-5 | TRBV7-3 | NA | TRBD2
TGTGCCAGCAGCTTAGTGGTGGGGGGCTACAATGAGCAGTTCTTC | CASSLVVGGYNEQFF | TRBJ2-1 | TRBV11-3 | NA | NA
TGTGCCAGCAGCCTACCACAGGGGGCAGAGAACACTGAAGCTTTCTTT | CASSLPQGAENTEAFF | TRBJ1-1 | TRBV7-9 | NA | TRBD1
TGTGCCAGCAGTCCACTAGGGGACAATGAGCAGTTCTTC | CASSPLGDNEQFF | TRBJ2-1 | TRBV6-5 | NA | NA
TGTGCCAGCAGTTACGGGGAGTCGACTGAAGCTTTCTTT | CASSYGESTEAFF | TRBJ1-1 | TRBV6-5 | medium-sized | NA
TGCGCCAGCAGCCACCCGGGACTAGCGGGAGGGCCGGATAGTAATGAGCAGTTCTTC | CASSHPGLAGGPDSNEQFF | TRBJ2-1 | TRBV4-1 | NA | TRBD2
TGTGCCAGCAGTGAACCGGGCCTGTACCAAGAGACCCAGTACTTC | CASSEPGLYQETQYF | TRBJ2-5 | TRBV25-1 | NA | NA
TGCAGTGCTAGAGGGACCTACGAGCAGTACTTC | CSARGTYEQYF | TRBJ2-7 | TRBV20-1 | medium-sized | NA
TGCGCCAGCAGCTTGACTGGGACTAGCAGATACAATGAGCAGTTCTTC | CASSLTGTSRYNEQFF | TRBJ2-1 | TRBV5-1 | once | TRBD2